Listed here are 8 T cell receptor beta chains from one sample, sequenced in a study of technical replicates of blood from a few donors. Assay used: immunoSEQ multiplex PCR; TCRdb lists only in-frame clones, some missing. The table shows under 80,000 clones, with about 90% occurring only once. Sequenced material: PBMCs. These TCRs come from a human donor in good health. Some clones in this sample may be carry-over from other donors' samples.

The chain is built from TRBV7-3 and TRBJ2-6; TRBD1 matches at 8 bases. The germline CDR1 and CDR2 sequences are SGHTA and FQGTGA. With V trimmed by 0 bases and J by 1 base, 5 bases remained unmatched. The CDR3 totals 18 residues. The CDR3, as DNA: TGTGCCAGCAGCTTAACGGGACAGGTGTTGTCTGGGGCCAACGTCCTGACTTTC. The encoded protein is CASSLTGQVLSGANVLTF.

The V call is TRBV18, the J call TRBJ1-6; 10 bases fit TRBD1. V lost 5 bases to trimming and J lost 9 bases; unmatched junction nucleotides: 7. The CDR3 has 15 amino acids. Per the germline V gene, CDR1 is KGHSH and CDR2 is LQKENI. The CDR3 nucleotides read TGTGCCAGCTCAGACCCGGGACAGGGGATTTCACCCCTCCACTTT. This codes for CASSDPGQGISPLHF.

The chain uses TRBV19 and TRBJ2-7, with 8 nucleotides matching TRBD1. This CDR3 region has 15 residues. Germline assignment: CDR1 LNHDA and CDR2 SQIVND (reference sequence). With 2 bases clipped from V and 2 bases from J, the junction kept 5 bases outside the gene matches. The CDR3 loop is CASSIRTGLAYEQYF. For the CDR3, the DNA is TGTGCCAGTAGTATAAGGACAGGGCTCGCCTACGAGCAGTACTTC.

The chain recombines TRBV5-1 with TRBJ1-1; 7 positions match TRBD1. This CDR3 is 14 amino acids long. V shed 1 base and J 6 bases; nucleotides not matched to a gene: 6. Germline loops: CDR1 SGHRS, CDR2 YFSETQ. The CDR3 DNA sequence: TGCGCCAGCAGCTTGACAGGGGCGGTGGCTGAAGCTTTCTTT. It yields the protein CASSLTGAVAEAFF.

The J gene is TRBJ1-2, the V gene TRBV2; D remains ambiguous. The CDR3 spans 13 residues. Germline V lookup: CDR1 SNHLY, CDR2 FYNNEI. Trimming pared 6 bases from V and 7 bases from J, leaving 15 bases between. CDR3 nucleotide sequence: TGTGCCAGCAGGGAAACAGTGTCTGGTGGCTACACCTTC. It codes for CASRETVSGGYTF. Full variable domain (remainder filled in from reference TRBV2 and TRBJ1-2): EPEVTQTPSHQVTQMGQEVILRCVPISNHLYFYWYRQILGQKVEFLVSFYNNEISEKSEIFDDQFSVERPDGSNFTLKIRSTKLEDSAMYFCASRETVSGGYTFGSGTRLTVV.

V and J are TRBV28 and TRBJ1-4; D unclear. The CDR3 is 14 amino acids. V was pared by 2 bases and J by 7 bases, with 11 bases between. Looked up from germline, CDR1 is MDHEN and CDR2 is SYDVKM. The CDR3 region is CASSLGWESEKLFF. In nucleotides, the CDR3 is TGTGCCAGCAGTTTAGGGTGGGAGTCTGAAAAACTGTTTTTT.

This clone was counted a few times. The chain recombines TRBV28 with TRBJ1-2; D not certain. From germline, CDR1 is MDHEN and CDR2 SYDVKM. V was shortened by 7 bases and J by 2 bases, with 17 bases between the two germline ends. The CDR3 is made up of 15 amino acids. The CDR3 reads CASMRVVSSNYGYTF. The CDR3 DNA sequence: TGTGCCAGCATGAGGGTGGTCAGTTCGAACTATGGCTACACCTTC.

The J gene is TRBJ2-1, the V gene TRBV5-8; 10 nucleotides match TRBD1. The V gene's germline CDR1 is SGHTS and CDR2 YDEGEE. The CDR3 contains 15 residues. Trimming cost V 5 bases and J 3 bases; bases outside gene matches: 5. CDR3 protein: CASRYRDRGYNEQFF. CDR3 bases: TGTGCCAGCAGATACCGGGACAGGGGCTACAATGAGCAGTTCTTC.